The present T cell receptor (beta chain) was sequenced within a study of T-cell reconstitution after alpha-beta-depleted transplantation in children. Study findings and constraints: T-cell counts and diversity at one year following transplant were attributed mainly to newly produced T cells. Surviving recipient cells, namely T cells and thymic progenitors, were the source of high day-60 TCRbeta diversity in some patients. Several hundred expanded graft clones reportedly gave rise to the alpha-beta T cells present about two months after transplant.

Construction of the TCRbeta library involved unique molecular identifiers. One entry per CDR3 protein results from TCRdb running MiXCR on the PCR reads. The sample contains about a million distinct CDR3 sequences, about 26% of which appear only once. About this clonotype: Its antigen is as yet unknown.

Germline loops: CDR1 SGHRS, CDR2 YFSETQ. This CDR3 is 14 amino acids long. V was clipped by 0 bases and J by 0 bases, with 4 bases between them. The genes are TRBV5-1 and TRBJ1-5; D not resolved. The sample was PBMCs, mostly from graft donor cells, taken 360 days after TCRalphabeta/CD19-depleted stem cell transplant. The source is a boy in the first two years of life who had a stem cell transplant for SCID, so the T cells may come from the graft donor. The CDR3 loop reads CASSLEPSNQPQHF. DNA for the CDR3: TGCGCCAGCAGCTTGGAACCTAGCAATCAGCCCCAGCATTTT.